These 13 T cell receptor beta chains share one sample of origin, sequenced in a study of T cell responses to AZD1222 COVID-19 vaccine. Produced via immunoSEQ multiplex PCR; TCRdb's table is partial and in-frame only. The sample holds around 160,000 clones, roughly nine tenths seen once. Sequencing used peripheral blood, obtained on day 0 of AZD1222 vaccination. The receptors were gathered from an adult in good health.

This chain joins TRBV7-2 and TRBJ1-5; D gene uncertain. Per the germline V gene, CDR1 is SGHTA and CDR2 is FQGNSA. This CDR3 comprises 12 residues. Trimming took off 0 bases at V and 6 bases at J, with 3 bases between the two ends. The CDR3: CASSLAGQPQHF. CDR3 in DNA: TGTGCCAGCAGCTTAGCTGGTCAGCCCCAGCATTTT.

V gene TRBV28 combines with J gene TRBJ1-3; D not certain. The CDR3 sequence is 13 residues long. V was shortened by 8 bases and J by 0 bases, with 8 bases between the two germline ends. The V gene's germline CDR1 is MDHEN and CDR2 SYDVKM. CDR3 sequence (DNA): TGTGCCAGCGCCAGGTACTCTGGAAACACCATATATTTT. It yields the protein CASARYSGNTIYF.

This chain links TRBV10-3 with TRBJ1-1; 11 nucleotides align to TRBD1. The length of the CDR3 is 13 residues. Germline V gene data show CDR1 as ENHRY and CDR2 as SYGVKD. With V trimmed by 6 bases and J by 4 bases, 1 base remained unmatched. The CDR3 is CAIRGTGGTEAFF. CDR3 in DNA: TGTGCCATCAGAGGGACAGGGGGCACTGAAGCTTTCTTT.

There are a few counts of this clone. The J gene is TRBJ2-2, the V gene TRBV6-4; the D is unclear. CDR1 is MRHNA and CDR2 is SNTAGT in the germline V gene. The CDR3 consists of 13 residues. Trimming took off 4 bases at V and 2 bases at J, with 5 bases between the two ends. CDR3 DNA sequence: TGTGCCAGCAGTGTAACAAACACCGGGGAGCTGTTTTTT. Protein sequence: CASSVTNTGELFF.

The chain uses TRBV9 and TRBJ2-7, with TRBD2 as a possible D gene (6 bases). Per the germline V gene, CDR1 is SGDLS and CDR2 is YYNGEE. This CDR3 has 16 residues. Trimming removed 0 bases at V and 6 bases at J, with 19 bases between. The DNA for the CDR3 is TGTGCCAGCAGCGTAGCTGGGGGGAATATGAGAGCCGAGCAGTACTTC. Its translation: CASSVAGGNMRAEQYF.

The V and J genes are TRBV24-1 and TRBJ2-1; D is unresolved. Germline V gives CDR1 KGHDR, CDR2 SFDVKD. V lost 8 bases, J lost 16 bases, and 17 bases lay in between. The CDR3 contains 11 residues. DNA of the CDR3: TGTGCCACCATGTTTCTAGGGCAAATCTTCTTC. It translates to CATMFLGQIFF.

The J gene is TRBJ2-5, the V gene TRBV24-1; maybe TRBD2 (5 bases). The CDR3 consists of 15 residues. The germline gives CDR1 KGHDR, CDR2 SFDVKD. With 0 bases removed from V and 5 bases from J, the gap between germline ends came to 12 bases. CDR3 coding DNA: TGTGCCACCAGTGATTTGGGGATACCGGGGGAGACCCAGTACTTC. Residues: CATSDLGIPGETQYF.

The chain carries TRBV2 and TRBJ1-2, with 10 bases lining up with TRBD1. V shed 10 bases and J 7 bases; nucleotides not matched to a gene: 6. The CDR3 sequence is 12 residues long. Per the germline V gene, CDR1 is SNHLY and CDR2 is FYNNEI. The CDR3 loop reads CAIMTGGFGYTF. The CDR3 nucleotides read TGTGCCATCATGACAGGGGGCTTTGGCTACACCTTC.

This rearrangement joins TRBV11-2 to TRBJ2-1, with 10 bases fitting TRBD2. This CDR3 has 16 residues. The V segment lost 3 bases and the J segment 13 bases; nucleotides outside the gene matches: 15. Germline assignment: CDR1 SGHAT and CDR2 FQNNGV. CDR3 loop: CASSFSAGLAGDPQFF. In nucleotides, the CDR3 is TGTGCCAGCAGCTTCTCGGCCGGGCTAGCGGGAGATCCACAGTTCTTC.

The V and J genes are TRBV10-3 and TRBJ1-1; maybe TRBD1 (5 bases). Trimming left V 4 bases short and J 1 base short, with 10 bases between. Germline values: CDR1 ENHRY, CDR2 SYGVKD. The CDR3 totals 14 residues. The CDR3 sequence is CAISGRDPNTEAFF. CDR3 bases: TGTGCCATCAGTGGCAGGGATCCGAACACTGAAGCTTTCTTT.

The rearrangement joins TRBV2 to TRBJ1-6; D unresolved. Germline-derived CDR1 and CDR2 are SNHLY and FYNNEI. The CDR3 runs to 13 residues. V was trimmed by 6 bases and J by 10 bases, leaving 13 bases between them. The CDR3 region has the DNA TGTGCCAGCAGCCTCACAACAAGATCACCCCTCCACTTT. Translated: CASSLTTRSPLHF.

This clone was seen only once. The rearrangement links TRBV29-1 to TRBJ1-4; D is unresolved. The CDR3 length is 13 residues. V lost 5 bases, J lost 2 bases, and 9 bases lay in between. Germline V gives CDR1 SQVTM, CDR2 ANQGSEA. The CDR3 is CSVRTPTNEKLFF. In DNA form, the CDR3 reads TGCAGCGTTCGGACGCCTACTAATGAAAAACTGTTTTTT.

This chain's CDR3 is CASSYRHQPQHF. The CDR3 DNA is TGTGCCAGCAGTTACAGACATCAGCCCCAGCATTTT. The chain recombines TRBV6-2 or TRBV6-3 with TRBJ1-5, with D hard to call. Germline-derived CDR1 and CDR2 are MNHEY and SVGEGT. Between the trimmed V and J ends, which lost 2 bases and 5 bases, there was a span of 4 bases. This CDR3 is 12 amino acids long.